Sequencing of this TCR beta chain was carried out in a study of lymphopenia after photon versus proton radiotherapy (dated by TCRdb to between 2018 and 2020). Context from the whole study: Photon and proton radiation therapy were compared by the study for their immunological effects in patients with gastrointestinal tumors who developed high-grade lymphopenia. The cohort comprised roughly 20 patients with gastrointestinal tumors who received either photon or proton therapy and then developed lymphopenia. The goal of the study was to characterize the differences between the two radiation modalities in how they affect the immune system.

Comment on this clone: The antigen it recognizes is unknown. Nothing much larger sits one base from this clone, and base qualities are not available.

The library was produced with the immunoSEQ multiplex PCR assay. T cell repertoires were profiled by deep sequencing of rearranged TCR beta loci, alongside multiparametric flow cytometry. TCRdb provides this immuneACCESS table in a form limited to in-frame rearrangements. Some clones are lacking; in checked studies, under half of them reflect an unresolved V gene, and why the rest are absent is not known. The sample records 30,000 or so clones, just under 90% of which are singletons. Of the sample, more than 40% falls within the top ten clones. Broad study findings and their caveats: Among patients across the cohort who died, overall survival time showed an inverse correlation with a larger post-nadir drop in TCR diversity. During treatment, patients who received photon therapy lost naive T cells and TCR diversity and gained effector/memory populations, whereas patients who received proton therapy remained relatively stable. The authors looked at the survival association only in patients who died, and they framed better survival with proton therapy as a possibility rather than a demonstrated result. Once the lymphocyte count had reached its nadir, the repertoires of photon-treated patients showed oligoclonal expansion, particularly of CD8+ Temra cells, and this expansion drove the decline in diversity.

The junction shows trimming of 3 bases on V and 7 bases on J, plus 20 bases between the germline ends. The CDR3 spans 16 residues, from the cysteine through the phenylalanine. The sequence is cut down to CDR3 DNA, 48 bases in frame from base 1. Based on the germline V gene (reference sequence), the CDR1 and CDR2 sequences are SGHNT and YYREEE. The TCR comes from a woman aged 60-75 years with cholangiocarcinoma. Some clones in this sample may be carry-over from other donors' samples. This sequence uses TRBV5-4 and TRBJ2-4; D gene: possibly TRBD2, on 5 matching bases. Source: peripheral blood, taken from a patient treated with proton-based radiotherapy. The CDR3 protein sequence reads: CASSSPGLILGNIQYF. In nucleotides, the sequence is TGTGCCAGCAGCTCCCCGGGATTGATACTCGGGAACATTCAGTACTTC.